A selection of T cell receptor beta chains follows, all from one sample in a study of blood T cell repertoires in COVID-19. Assay used: immunoSEQ multiplex PCR; TCRdb lists only in-frame clones, some missing. The sample records 150,000 to 200,000 clones, roughly four fifths being singletons. The sequenced sample was peripheral blood. The source of these receptors is a woman in her 40s with acute or convalescent COVID-19. CDR3s include the opening cysteine and the closing phenylalanine or tryptophan. Fields, in order: clone size, J gene, D gene, V gene, CDR3 protein. The D gene is left open where the match is weak. Rows may omit the clone size; those that give it use once, few, many or a size class.

size: once; J: TRBJ1-2; D: TRBD1; V: TRBV5-1; CDR3: CASSSVQGAQGYTF
size: .; J: TRBJ1-4; D: TRBD1; V: TRBV7-9; CDR3: CASSLTGGAGEKLFF
size: .; J: TRBJ2-7; D: .; V: TRBV6-6; CDR3: CASSPASALVFNYEQYF
size: .; J: TRBJ1-2; D: TRBD1; V: TRBV25-1; CDR3: CASSAPGTGANYGYTF
size: .; J: TRBJ2-5; D: .; V: TRBV10-3; CDR3: CAISELRQSAAETQYF
size: .; J: TRBJ1-5; D: TRBD1; V: TRBV19; CDR3: CASSHGQGYNQPQHF
size: .; J: TRBJ2-7; D: TRBD2; V: TRBV6-5; CDR3: CASQRSGNTYEQYF
size: .; J: TRBJ1-1; D: TRBD1; V: TRBV6-5; CDR3: CASTPTGGHTEAFF
size: .; J: TRBJ1-1; D: .; V: TRBV2; CDR3: CASTISLNTEAFF
size: .; J: TRBJ2-1; D: TRBD2; V: TRBV18; CDR3: CASSPPGGVSYNEQFF
size: .; J: TRBJ2-7; D: TRBD1; V: TRBV7-9; CDR3: CASSFGQVKAVEQYF
size: .; J: TRBJ1-2; D: .; V: TRBV24-1; CDR3: CATSDLRQGYGYTF
size: .; J: TRBJ1-6; D: .; V: TRBV5-6; CDR3: CASSKGRGNFNSPLHF
size: .; J: TRBJ1-2; D: TRBD1; V: TRBV6-1; CDR3: CASSEGQNYGYTF
size: many; J: TRBJ1-2; D: .; V: TRBV24-1; CDR3: CATSESDIYGYTF
size: .; J: TRBJ1-5; D: .; V: TRBV6-6; CDR3: CASSYSSGQQQPQHF
size: .; J: TRBJ1-1; D: .; V: TRBV5-6; CDR3: CASSLFNVRLPAFF
size: .; J: TRBJ1-6; D: .; V: TRBV6-6; CDR3: CASSPLRQTELNSPLHF
size: .; J: TRBJ2-4; D: .; V: TRBV27; CDR3: CASSSSLGGIQYF
size: few; J: TRBJ2-5; D: .; V: TRBV27; CDR3: CASSLTGRGETQYF
size: .; J: TRBJ2-1; D: TRBD2; V: TRBV7-9; CDR3: CASSFTSGGNNEQFF
size: .; J: TRBJ2-7; D: TRBD1; V: TRBV6-4; CDR3: CASRIQTGNYEQYF
size: .; J: TRBJ1-6; D: .; V: TRBV18; CDR3: CASSRSGTSNSPLHF
size: .; J: TRBJ2-1; D: TRBD2; V: TRBV6-6; CDR3: CASSYQLAGGLNEQFF
size: .; J: TRBJ2-1; D: TRBD2; V: TRBV19; CDR3: CASSIYSGGANEQFF
size: few; J: TRBJ2-1; D: .; V: TRBV9; CDR3: CASSVGLPDEQFF
size: .; J: TRBJ1-5; D: TRBD1; V: TRBV13; CDR3: CASSWGGQASNQPQHF
size: .; J: TRBJ2-7; D: .; V: TRBV27; CDR3: CASSRTPGYEQYF
size: .; J: TRBJ1-5; D: .; V: TRBV18; CDR3: CASSPPTDGIRQPQHF
size: once; J: TRBJ1-4; D: TRBD1; V: TRBV3-1/TRBV3-2; CDR3: CASSHTGTGGNEKLFF
size: .; J: TRBJ1-5; D: TRBD1; V: TRBV10-3; CDR3: CAISELKGAAQPQHF
size: .; J: TRBJ1-6; D: TRBD1; V: TRBV2; CDR3: CASSAKQGMGSPLHF
size: .; J: TRBJ2-1; D: TRBD1; V: TRBV2; CDR3: CASIRDRNNEQFF
size: .; J: TRBJ2-2; D: .; V: TRBV9; CDR3: CASSARGLQPGELFF
size: .; J: TRBJ1-4; D: TRBD1; V: TRBV7-9; CDR3: CASSLGGGQEKLFF
size: .; J: TRBJ2-7; D: TRBD2; V: TRBV9; CDR3: CASSPWSGGGTSYEQYF